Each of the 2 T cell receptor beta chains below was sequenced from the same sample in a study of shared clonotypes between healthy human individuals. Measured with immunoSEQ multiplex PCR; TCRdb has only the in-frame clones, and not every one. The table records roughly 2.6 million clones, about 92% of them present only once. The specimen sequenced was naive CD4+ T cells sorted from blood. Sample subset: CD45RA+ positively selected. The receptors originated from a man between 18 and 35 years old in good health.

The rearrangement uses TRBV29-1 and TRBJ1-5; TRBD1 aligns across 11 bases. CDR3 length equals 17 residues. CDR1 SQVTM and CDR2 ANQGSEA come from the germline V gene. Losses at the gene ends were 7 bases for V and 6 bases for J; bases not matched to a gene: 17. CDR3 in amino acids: CSADHGTGGLSSQPQHF. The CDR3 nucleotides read TGCAGCGCGGATCACGGGACAGGGGGTCTCTCGAGTCAGCCCCAGCATTTT.

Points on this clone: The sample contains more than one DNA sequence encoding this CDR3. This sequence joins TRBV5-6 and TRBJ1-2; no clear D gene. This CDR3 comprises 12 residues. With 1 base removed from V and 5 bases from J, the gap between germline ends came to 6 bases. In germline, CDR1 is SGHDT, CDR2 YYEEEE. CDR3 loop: CASSLPSYGYTF. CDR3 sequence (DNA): TGTGCCAGCAGCTTGCCAAGTTATGGCTACACCTTC.